This T cell receptor (beta chain) appears in the sequencing data of a study of vaccination and CD4 T cells after COVID-19. Each CDR3 protein gets one entry after TCRdb re-called the PCR reads with MiXCR. Among about 21,000 distinct CDR3 sequences listed, about 60% were seen once. The CDR3 covers 11 residues. Trimming removed 6 bases from V and 1 base from J, with 5 bases in between. Germline CDR1 and CDR2: DFQATT and SNEGSKA (reference sequence). The gene calls are TRBV20-1 and TRBJ2-3; no clear D gene. Material: CD4+ T cells from blood, obtained after SARS-CoV-2 vaccination. This clonotype was obtained from a human donor who had recovered from COVID-19. CDR3 DNA: TGCAGTGCATCCGGCACAGATACGCAGTATTTT. It codes for CSASGTDTQYF.